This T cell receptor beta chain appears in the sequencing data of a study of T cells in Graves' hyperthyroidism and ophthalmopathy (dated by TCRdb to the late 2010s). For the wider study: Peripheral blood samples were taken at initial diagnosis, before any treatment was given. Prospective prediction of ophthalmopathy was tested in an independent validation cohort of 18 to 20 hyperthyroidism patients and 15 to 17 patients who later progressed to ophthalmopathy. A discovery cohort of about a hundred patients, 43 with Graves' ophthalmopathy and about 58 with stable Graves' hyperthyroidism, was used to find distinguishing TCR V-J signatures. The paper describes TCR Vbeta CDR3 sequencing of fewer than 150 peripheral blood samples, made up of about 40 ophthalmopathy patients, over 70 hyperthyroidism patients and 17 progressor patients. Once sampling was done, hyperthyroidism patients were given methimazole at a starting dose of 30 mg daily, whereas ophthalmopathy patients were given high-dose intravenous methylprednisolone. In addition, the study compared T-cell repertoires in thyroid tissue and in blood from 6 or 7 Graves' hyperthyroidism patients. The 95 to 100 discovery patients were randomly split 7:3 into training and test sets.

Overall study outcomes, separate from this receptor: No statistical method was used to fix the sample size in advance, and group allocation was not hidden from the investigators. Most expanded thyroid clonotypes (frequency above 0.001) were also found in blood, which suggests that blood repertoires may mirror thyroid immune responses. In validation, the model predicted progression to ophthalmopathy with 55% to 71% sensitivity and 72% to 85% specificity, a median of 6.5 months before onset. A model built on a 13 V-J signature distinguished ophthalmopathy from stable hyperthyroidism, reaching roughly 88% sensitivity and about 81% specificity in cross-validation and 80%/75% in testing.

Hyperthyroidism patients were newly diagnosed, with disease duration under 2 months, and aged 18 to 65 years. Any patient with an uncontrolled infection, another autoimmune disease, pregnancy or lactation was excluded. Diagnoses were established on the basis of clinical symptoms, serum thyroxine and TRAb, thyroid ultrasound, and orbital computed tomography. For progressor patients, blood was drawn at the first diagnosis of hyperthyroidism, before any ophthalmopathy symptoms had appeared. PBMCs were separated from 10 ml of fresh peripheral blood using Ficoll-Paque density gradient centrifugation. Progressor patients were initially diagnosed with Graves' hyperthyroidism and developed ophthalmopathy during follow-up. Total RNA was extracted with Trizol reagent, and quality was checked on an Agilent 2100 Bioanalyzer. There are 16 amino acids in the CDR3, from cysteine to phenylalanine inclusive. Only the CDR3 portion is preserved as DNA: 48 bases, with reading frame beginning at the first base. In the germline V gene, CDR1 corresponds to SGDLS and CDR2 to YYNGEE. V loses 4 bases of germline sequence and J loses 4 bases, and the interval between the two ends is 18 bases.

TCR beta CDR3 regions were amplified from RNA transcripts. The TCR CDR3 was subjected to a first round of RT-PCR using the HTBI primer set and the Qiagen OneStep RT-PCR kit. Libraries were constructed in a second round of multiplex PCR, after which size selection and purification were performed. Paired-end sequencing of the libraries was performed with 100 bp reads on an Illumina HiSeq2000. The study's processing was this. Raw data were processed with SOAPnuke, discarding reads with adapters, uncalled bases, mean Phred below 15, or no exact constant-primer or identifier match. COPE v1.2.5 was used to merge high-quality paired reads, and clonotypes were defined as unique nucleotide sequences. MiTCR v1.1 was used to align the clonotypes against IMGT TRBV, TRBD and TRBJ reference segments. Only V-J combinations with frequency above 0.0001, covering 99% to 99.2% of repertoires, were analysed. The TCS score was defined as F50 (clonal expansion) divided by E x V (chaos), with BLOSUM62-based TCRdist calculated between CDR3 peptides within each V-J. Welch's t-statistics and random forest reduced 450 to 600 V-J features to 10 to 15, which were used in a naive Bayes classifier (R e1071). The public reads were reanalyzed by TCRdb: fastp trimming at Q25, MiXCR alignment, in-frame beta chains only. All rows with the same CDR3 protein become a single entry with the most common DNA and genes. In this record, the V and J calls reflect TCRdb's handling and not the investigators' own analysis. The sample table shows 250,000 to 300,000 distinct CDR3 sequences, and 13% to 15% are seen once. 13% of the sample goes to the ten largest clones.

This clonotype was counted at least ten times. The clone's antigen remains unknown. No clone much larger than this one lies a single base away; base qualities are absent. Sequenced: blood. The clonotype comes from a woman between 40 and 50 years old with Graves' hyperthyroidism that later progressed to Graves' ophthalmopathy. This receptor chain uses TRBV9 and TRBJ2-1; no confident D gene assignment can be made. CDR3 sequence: CASSTPRASLYNEQFF. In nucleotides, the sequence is TGTGCCAGCAGCACCCCACGAGCTAGTCTTTACAATGAGCAGTTCTTC.